This T cell receptor (beta chain) was identified in a study of T cell repertoires in cytomegalovirus infection. The overall study: Public TCR beta signatures were indicative of both CMV infection and a matching HLA type. Findings and limits, study-wide: HLA-C-restricted TCR beta clonotypes specific for CMV led the ex vivo response. Summed frequency of public TCR beta families distinguished CMV carriers with the relevant HLA.

This clonotype was detected ten times or more. What it binds is unknown. MiXCR, applied by TCRdb to the reads, yields one record per CDR3 protein. The data contain over 450,000 distinct CDR3 sequences, 10% to 12% of them singletons. The sequencing input was PBMCs. The receptor was isolated from a human donor in good health (CMV status not recorded). Some clones in this sample may be carry-over from other donors' samples.

For the CDR3, the DNA is TGTGCCAGCAGCCGCTCTCCTAGGACGGTTAACACCGGGGAGCTGTTTTTT. Translated: CASSRSPRTVNTGELFF. V gene TRBV4-2 combines with J gene TRBJ2-2; D not certain. CDR3 length equals 17 residues. The V gene's germline CDR1 is LGHNA and CDR2 YNFKEQ. V was shortened by 4 bases and J by 2 bases, with 17 bases between the two germline ends.